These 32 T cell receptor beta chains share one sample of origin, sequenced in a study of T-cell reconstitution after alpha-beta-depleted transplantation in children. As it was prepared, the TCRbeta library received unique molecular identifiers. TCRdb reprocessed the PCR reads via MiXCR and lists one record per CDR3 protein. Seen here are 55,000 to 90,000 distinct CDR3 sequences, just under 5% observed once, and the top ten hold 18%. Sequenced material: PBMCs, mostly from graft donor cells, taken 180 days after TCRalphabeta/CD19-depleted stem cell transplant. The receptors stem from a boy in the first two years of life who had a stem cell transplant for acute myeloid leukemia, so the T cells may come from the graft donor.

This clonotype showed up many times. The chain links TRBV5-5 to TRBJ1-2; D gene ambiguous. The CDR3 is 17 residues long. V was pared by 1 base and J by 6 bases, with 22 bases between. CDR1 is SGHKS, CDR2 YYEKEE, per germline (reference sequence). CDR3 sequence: CASSLKTTPPGIHGYTF. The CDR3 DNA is TGTGCCAGCAGCTTGAAAACCACTCCCCCAGGCATACATGGCTACACCTTC.

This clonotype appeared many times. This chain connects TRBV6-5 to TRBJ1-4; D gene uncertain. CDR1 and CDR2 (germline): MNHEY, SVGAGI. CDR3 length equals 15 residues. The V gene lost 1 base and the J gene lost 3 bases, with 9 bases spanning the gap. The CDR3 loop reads CASSYYRAANEKLFF. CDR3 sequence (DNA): TGTGCCAGCAGTTACTATCGGGCAGCTAATGAAAAACTGTTTTTT.

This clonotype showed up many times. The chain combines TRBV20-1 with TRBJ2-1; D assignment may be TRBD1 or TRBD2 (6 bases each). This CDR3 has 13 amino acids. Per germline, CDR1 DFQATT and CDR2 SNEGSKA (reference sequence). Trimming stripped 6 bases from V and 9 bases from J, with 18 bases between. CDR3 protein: CSAEPKGGGEQFF. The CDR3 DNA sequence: TGCAGTGCAGAACCCAAGGGGGGCGGTGAGCAGTTCTTC.

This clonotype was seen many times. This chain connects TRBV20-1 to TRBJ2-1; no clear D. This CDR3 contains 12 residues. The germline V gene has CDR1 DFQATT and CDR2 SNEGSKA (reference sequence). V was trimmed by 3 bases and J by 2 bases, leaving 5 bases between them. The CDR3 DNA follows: TGCAGTGCTAGCGTAGCCTACAATGAGCAGTTCTTC. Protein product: CSASVAYNEQFF.

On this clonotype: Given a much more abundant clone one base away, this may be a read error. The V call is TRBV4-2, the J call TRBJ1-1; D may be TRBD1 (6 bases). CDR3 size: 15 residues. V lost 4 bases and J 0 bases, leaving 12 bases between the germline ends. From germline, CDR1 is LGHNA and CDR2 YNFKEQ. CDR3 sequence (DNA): TGTGCCAGCAGCCCCGTGGACAGCTTGAACACTGAAGCTTTCTTT. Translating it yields CASSPVDSLNTEAFF.

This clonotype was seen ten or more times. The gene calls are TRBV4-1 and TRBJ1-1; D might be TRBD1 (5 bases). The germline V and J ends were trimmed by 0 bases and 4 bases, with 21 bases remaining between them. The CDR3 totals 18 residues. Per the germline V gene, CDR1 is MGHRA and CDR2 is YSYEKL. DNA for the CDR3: TGCGCCAGCAGCCAAGATCGGGATTGGGGGGTGGGGGGCACTGAAGCTTTCTTT. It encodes CASSQDRDWGVGGTEAFF.

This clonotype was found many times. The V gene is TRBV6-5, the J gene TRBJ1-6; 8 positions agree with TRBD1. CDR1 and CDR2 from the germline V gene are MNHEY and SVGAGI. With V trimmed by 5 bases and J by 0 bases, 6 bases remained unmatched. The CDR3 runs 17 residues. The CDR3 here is CASSTDRGLSYNSPLHF. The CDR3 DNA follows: TGTGCCAGCAGTACCGACAGGGGCCTCTCCTATAATTCACCCCTCCACTTT.

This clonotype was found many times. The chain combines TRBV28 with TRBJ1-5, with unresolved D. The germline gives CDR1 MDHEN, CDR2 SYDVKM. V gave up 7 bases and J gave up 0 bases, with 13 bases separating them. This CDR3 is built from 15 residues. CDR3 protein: CASTALTHSNQPQHF. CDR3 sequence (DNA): TGTGCCAGCACCGCATTAACACATAGCAATCAGCCCCAGCATTTT.

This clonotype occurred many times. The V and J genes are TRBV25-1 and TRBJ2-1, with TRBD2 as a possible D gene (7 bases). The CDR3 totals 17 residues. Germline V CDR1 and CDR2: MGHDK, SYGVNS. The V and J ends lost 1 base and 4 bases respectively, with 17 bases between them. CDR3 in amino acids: CASSESGGGARYNEQFF. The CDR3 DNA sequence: TGTGCCAGCAGTGAATCTGGGGGGGGGGCGCGTTACAATGAGCAGTTCTTC.

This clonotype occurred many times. Here the CDR3 reads CASSQWMNTEAFF. Here the CDR3 DNA reads TGTGCCAGCAGCCAATGGATGAACACTGAAGCTTTCTTT. The rearrangement uses TRBV14 and TRBJ1-1; D is ambiguous. Germline lookup yields CDR1 SGHDN and CDR2 FVKESK. V was trimmed by 2 bases and J by 0 bases, leaving 4 bases between them. The length of the CDR3 is 13 residues. The entire variable domain, with the rest obtained from reference TRBV14 and TRBJ1-1, is as follows: EAGVTQFPSHSVIEKGQTVTLRCDPISGHDNLYWYRRVMGKEIKFLLHFVKESKQDESGMPNNRFLAERTGGTYSTLKVQPAELEDSGVYFCASSQWMNTEAFFGQGTRLTVV.

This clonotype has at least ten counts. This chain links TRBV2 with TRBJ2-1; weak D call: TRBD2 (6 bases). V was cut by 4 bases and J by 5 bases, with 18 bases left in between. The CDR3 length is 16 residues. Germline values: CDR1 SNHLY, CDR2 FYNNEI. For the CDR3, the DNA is TGTGCCAGCAGTGGCGAGGCGGGGTCCTTAAACAATGAGCAGTTCTTC. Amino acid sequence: CASSGEAGSLNNEQFF. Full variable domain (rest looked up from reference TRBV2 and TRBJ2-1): EPEVTQTPSHQVTQMGQEVILRCVPISNHLYFYWYRQILGQKVEFLVSFYNNEISEKSEIFDDQFSVERPDGSNFTLKIRSTKLEDSAMYFCASSGEAGSLNNEQFFGPGTRLTVL.

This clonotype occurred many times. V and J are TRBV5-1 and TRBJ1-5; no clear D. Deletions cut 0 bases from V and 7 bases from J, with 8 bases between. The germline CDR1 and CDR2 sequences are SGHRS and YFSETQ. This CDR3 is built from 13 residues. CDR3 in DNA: TGCGCCAGCAGCTTGGGGGGATCGCAGCCCCAGCATTTT. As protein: CASSLGGSQPQHF.

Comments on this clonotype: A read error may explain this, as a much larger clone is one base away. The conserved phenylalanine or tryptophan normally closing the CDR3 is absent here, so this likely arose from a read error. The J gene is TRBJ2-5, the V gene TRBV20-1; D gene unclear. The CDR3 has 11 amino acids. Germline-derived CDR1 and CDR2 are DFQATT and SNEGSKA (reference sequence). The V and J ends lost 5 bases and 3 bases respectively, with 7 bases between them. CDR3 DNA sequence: TGCAGTGCTCAAAAGGAAGAGACCCAGTACGTC. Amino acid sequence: CSAQKEETQYV.

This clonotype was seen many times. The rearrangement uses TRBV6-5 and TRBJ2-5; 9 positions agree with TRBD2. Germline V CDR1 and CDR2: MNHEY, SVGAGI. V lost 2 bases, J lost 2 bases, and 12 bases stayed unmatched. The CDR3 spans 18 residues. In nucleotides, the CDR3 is TGTGCCAGCAGTTACGTTGGTCTTAGCGGGGGAGTACAAGAGACCCAGTACTTC. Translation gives CASSYVGLSGGVQETQYF.

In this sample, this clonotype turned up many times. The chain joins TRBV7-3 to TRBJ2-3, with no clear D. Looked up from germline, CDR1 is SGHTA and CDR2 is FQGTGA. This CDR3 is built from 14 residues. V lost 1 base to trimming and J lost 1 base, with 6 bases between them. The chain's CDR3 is CASSLMAGTDTQYF. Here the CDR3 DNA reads TGTGCCAGCAGCTTAATGGCAGGCACAGATACGCAGTATTTT.

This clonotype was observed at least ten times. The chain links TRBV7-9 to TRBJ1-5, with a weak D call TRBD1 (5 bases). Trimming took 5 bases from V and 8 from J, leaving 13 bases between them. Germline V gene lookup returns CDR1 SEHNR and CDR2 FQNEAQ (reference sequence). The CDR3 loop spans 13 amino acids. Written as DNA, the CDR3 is TGTGCCAGCAGCCTTCAGGGTAGAGAGCCCCAGCATTTT. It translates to CASSLQGREPQHF.

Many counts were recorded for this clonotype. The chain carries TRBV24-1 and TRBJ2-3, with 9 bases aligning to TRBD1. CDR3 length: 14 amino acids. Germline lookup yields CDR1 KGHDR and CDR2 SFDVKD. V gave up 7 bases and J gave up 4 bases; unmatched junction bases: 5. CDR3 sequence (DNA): TGTGCCACCAGCTCTACAGGGGGCCCAGATACGCAGTATTTT. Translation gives CATSSTGGPDTQYF.

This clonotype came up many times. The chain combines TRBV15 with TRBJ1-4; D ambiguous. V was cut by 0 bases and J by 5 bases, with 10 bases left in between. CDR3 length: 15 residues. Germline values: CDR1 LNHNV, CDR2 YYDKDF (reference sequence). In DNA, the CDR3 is TGTGCCACCAGCAGAGAGAGGGTAGGGAATGAAAAACTGTTTTTT. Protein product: CATSRERVGNEKLFF. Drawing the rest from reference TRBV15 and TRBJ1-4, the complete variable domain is DAMVIQNPRYQVTQFGKPVTLSCSQTLNHNVMYWYQQKSSQAPKLLFHYYDKDFNNEADTPDNFQSRRPNTSFCFLDIRSPGLGDTAMYLCATSRERVGNEKLFFGSGTQLSVL.

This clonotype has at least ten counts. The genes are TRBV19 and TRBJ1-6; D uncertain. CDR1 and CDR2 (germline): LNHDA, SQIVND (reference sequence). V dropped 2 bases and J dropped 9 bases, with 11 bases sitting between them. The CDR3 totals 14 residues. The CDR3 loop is CASSIQDLSSPLHF. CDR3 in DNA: TGTGCCAGTAGTATACAGGATCTTAGTTCACCCCTCCACTTT.

CDR3 loop: CASSRFEEAFF. The CDR3, as DNA: TGTGCCAGCAGCCGATTTGAAGAAGCTTTCTTT. The V gene is TRBV7-9, the J gene TRBJ1-1; no reliable D call. The CDR3 runs 11 residues. The ends were cut back, 5 bases at V and 8 bases at J, with 9 bases in the middle. Germline V gene lookup returns CDR1 SEHNR and CDR2 FQNEAQ (reference sequence).

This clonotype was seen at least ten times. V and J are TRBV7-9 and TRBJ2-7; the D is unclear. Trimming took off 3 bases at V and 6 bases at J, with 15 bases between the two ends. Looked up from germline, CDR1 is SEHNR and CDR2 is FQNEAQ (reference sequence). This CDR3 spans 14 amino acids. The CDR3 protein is CASSLSARGGEQYF. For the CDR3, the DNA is TGTGCCAGCAGCTTGTCCGCTCGAGGCGGCGAGCAGTACTTC.

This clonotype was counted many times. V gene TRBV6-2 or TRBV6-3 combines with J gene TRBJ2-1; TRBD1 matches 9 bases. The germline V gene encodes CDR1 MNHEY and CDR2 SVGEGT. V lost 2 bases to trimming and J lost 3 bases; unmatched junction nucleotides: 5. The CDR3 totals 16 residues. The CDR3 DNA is TGTGCCAGCAGTTACCTGGGACAGGGTCACTACAATGAGCAGTTCTTC. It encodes CASSYLGQGHYNEQFF.

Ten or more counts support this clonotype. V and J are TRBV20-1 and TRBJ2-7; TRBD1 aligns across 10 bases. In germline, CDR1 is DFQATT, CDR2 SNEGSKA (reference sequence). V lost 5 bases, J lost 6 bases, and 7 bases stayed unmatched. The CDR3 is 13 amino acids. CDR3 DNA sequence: TGCAGTGCTGGCCGGGACAGGGGTGGCGAGCAGTACTTC. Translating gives CSAGRDRGGEQYF.

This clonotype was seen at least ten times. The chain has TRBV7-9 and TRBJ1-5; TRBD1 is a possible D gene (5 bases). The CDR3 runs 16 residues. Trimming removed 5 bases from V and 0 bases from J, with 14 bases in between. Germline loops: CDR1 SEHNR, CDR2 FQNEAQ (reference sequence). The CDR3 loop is CASSADGAFSNQPQHF. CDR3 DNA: TGTGCCAGCAGCGCAGACGGGGCCTTTAGCAATCAGCCCCAGCATTTT.

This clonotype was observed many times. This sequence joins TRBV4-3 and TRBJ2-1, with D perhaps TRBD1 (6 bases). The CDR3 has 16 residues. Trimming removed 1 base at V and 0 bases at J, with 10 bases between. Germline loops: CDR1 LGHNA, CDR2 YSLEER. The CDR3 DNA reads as TGCGCCAGCAGCCAAGGGGACACCGACTCCTACAATGAGCAGTTCTTC. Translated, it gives CASSQGDTDSYNEQFF.

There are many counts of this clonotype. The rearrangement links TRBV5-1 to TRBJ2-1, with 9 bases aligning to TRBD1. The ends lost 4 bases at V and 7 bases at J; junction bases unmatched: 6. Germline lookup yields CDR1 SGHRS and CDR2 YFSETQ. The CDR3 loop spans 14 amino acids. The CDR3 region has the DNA TGCGCCAGCAGCCCCGGGACAGGGAAGAATGAGCAGTTCTTC. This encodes CASSPGTGKNEQFF.

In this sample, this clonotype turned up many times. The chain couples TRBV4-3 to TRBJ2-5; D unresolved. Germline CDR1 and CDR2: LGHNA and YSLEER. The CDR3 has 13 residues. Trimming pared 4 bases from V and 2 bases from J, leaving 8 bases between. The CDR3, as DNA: TGCGCCAGCAGCCCCCGACTGCAAGAGACCCAGTACTTC. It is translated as CASSPRLQETQYF.

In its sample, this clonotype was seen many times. The CDR3 bases are TGCGCCAGCAGTCCTAAACCCGGGGGGGTCGACACCGGGGAGCTGTTTTTT. It yields the protein CASSPKPGGVDTGELFF. V usage is TRBV4-3 and J usage is TRBJ2-2; TRBD2 agrees at 8 bases. Germline V gene sequence: CDR1 LGHNA, CDR2 YSLEER. V shed 6 bases and J 3 bases; nucleotides not matched to a gene: 12. The CDR3 spans 17 residues.

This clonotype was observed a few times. The CDR3 region is CSAQQATDTQYF. In DNA, the CDR3 is TGCAGCGCACAACAAGCCACAGATACGCAGTATTTT. The chain employs TRBV29-1 and TRBJ2-3; D is ambiguous. The CDR3 loop spans 12 amino acids. V was trimmed by 7 bases and J by 2 bases, leaving 10 bases between them. Germline V gives CDR1 SQVTM, CDR2 ANQGSEA.

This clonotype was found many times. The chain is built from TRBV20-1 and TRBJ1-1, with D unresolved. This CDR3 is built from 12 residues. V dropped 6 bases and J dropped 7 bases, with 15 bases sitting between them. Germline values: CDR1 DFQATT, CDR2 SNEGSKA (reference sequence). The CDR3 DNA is TGCAGTGCCCCTCTGCCTACCCTTGAAGCTTTCTTT. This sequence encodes CSAPLPTLEAFF.

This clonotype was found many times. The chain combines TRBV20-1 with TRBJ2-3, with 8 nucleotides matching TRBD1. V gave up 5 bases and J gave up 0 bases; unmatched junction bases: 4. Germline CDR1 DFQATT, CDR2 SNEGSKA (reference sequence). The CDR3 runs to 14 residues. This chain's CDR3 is CSASRQGSTDTQYF. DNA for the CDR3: TGCAGTGCTTCACGACAGGGGAGCACAGATACGCAGTATTTT.

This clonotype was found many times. In nucleotides, the CDR3 is TGCGCCAGCAGCCCGACTGACAGGGCCCTCACCGGGGAGCTGTTTTTT. Its translation: CASSPTDRALTGELFF. The chain links TRBV5-1 to TRBJ2-2; 7 positions match TRBD1. J gave up 4 bases and V 4 bases, and 10 bases lay outside the gene matches. Germline loops: CDR1 SGHRS, CDR2 YFSETQ. The CDR3 runs to 16 residues. Together with reference TRBV5-1 and TRBJ2-2, the CDR3 gives the full variable domain: KAGVTQTPRYLIKTRGQQVTLSCSPISGHRSVSWYQQTPGQGLQFLFEYFSETQRNKGNFPGRFSGRQFSNSRSEMNVSTLELGDSALYLCASSPTDRALTGELFFGEGSRLTVL.